What follows are 22 T cell receptor beta chains derived from one specimen sequenced in a study of OX40 agonist ivuxolimab in advanced cancers. TCRdb keeps only in-frame clones here, not all; method: immunoSEQ multiplex PCR. The sample has under 40,000 clones, 80% to 90% seen once; the top ten hold about 30%. The source material was CD4+ or CD8+ T cells sorted from blood, sampled in a trial of the OX40 agonist ivuxolimab. These TCRs come from an adult with an advanced solid tumor such as melanoma, head and neck, liver or kidney cancer.

The DNA of the CDR3 is TGTGCCAGCAGCGTAAGCGGGGGGGCGTCGTCTGTGACAGATACGCAGTATTTT. This gives the protein CASSVSGGASSVTDTQYF. The chain recombines TRBV9 with TRBJ2-3; 10 bases map to TRBD2. The ends lost 1 base at V and 3 bases at J; junction bases unmatched: 11. This CDR3 contains 18 residues. Germline CDR1 SGDLS, CDR2 YYNGEE.

V is TRBV28 and J is TRBJ2-7; 7 nucleotides match TRBD1. This CDR3 spans 16 amino acids. The V and J ends lost 5 bases and 0 bases, in that order; junction bases with no gene match: 10. In germline, CDR1 is MDHEN, CDR2 SYDVKM. The CDR3 DNA reads TGTGCCAGCAGTCTACTCGACAGGGCACTCTCCTACGAGCAGTACTTC. Translating gives CASSLLDRALSYEQYF.

The V gene is TRBV30, the J gene TRBJ2-3, with TRBD2 matching 9 bases. The V segment lost 5 bases and the J segment 1 base; nucleotides outside the gene matches: 4. Germline values: CDR1 GTSNPN, CDR2 SVGIG (reference sequence). The CDR3 is made up of 14 amino acids. CDR3 protein: CAWEGLAGTDTQYF. CDR3 nucleotide sequence: TGTGCCTGGGAGGGACTAGCTGGCACAGATACGCAGTATTTT.

The chain employs TRBV6-5 and TRBJ1-5; D is undetermined. Trimming pared 5 bases from V and 6 bases from J, leaving 11 bases between. Germline V gene lookup returns CDR1 MNHEY and CDR2 SVGAGI. This CDR3 has 13 amino acids. CDR3 in DNA: TGTGCCAGCAGTACGGGCGAGAGTCAGCCCCAGCATTTT. It encodes CASSTGESQPQHF.

The V gene is TRBV7-6, the J gene TRBJ1-4; 8 nucleotides match TRBD1. Losses at the gene ends were 1 base for V and 6 bases for J; bases not matched to a gene: 7. The germline V gene encodes CDR1 SGHVS and CDR2 FNYEAQ. The CDR3 has 16 residues. For the CDR3, the DNA is TGTGCCAGCAGCTTAGAGGCAGGGGGCGCGTATGAAAAACTGTTTTTT. Protein product: CASSLEAGGAYEKLFF.

This clone has more than one count but fewer than ten. This chain's CDR3 is CASSEWGGQGYNEQFF. DNA for the CDR3: TGTGCCAGCAGTGAATGGGGGGGACAGGGCTACAATGAGCAGTTCTTC. The chain has TRBV6-1 and TRBJ2-1; the match to TRBD1 covers 9 bases. J was trimmed by 3 bases and V by 2 bases; bases with no gene match: 5. Germline CDR1 is MNHNS and CDR2 is SASEGT. The CDR3 consists of 16 residues.

The chain employs TRBV28 and TRBJ2-1; D remains ambiguous. The CDR3 is 13 amino acids. Trimming shortened V by 3 bases and J by 7 bases, and 10 bases separated the two germline ends. CDR1 is MDHEN and CDR2 is SYDVKM in the germline V gene. As DNA, the CDR3 is TGTGCCAGCAGTTTCTTAGTCGGGAATGAGCAGTTCTTC. Residues: CASSFLVGNEQFF.

The genes are TRBV28 and TRBJ1-4; no clear D. CDR1 is MDHEN, CDR2 SYDVKM, per germline. Trimming stripped 5 bases from V and 4 bases from J, with 20 bases between. The length of the CDR3 is 17 residues. This chain's CDR3 is CASSPLQDSDLNEKLFF. CDR3 nucleotides: TGTGCCAGCAGTCCACTCCAAGACTCGGACCTTAATGAAAAACTGTTTTTT.

The chain is built from TRBV11-2 and TRBJ2-7; no definite D call. V was clipped by 4 bases and J by 0 bases, with 13 bases between them. This CDR3 is built from 15 residues. Germline V gene lookup returns CDR1 SGHAT and CDR2 FQNNGV. The CDR3 spells CASSSTPSSSYEQYF. The CDR3 nucleotides are TGTGCCAGCAGCTCGACCCCTTCGAGCTCCTACGAGCAGTACTTC.

Note on this clone: A much larger clone sits a single nucleotide away, making a read error possible. The V gene is TRBV5-1, the J gene TRBJ2-1; TRBD2 matches 9 bases. Germline V gives CDR1 SGHRS, CDR2 YFSETQ. This CDR3 has 14 amino acids. J lost 14 bases, V lost 3 bases, and 12 bases had no gene match. The CDR3 nucleotides read TGCGCCAGCAGCTGGGATTCCGCGGGGGGGCTGGAGTTCTTC. Amino acid sequence: CASSWDSAGGLEFF.

The chain joins TRBV19 to TRBJ2-2, with unresolved D. The CDR3 sequence is 10 residues long. The germline V gene encodes CDR1 LNHDA and CDR2 SQIVND (reference sequence). Trimming left V 6 bases short and J 7 bases short, with 3 bases between. The CDR3 sequence is CASRNGELFF. DNA for the CDR3: TGTGCCAGTAGGAACGGGGAGCTGTTTTTT.

The V gene is TRBV4-1, the J gene TRBJ2-3, with TRBD2 matching 8 bases. This CDR3 has 19 amino acids. V lost 0 bases, J lost 2 bases, and 13 bases stayed unmatched. The germline V gene has CDR1 MGHRA and CDR2 YSYEKL. CDR3 residues: CASSQDMKQRGSPTDTQYF. DNA for the CDR3: TGCGCCAGCAGCCAAGACATGAAGCAGCGGGGGTCCCCCACAGATACGCAGTATTTT.

The rearrangement joins TRBV28 to TRBJ1-4; D is possibly TRBD1 (6 bases). From germline, CDR1 is MDHEN and CDR2 SYDVKM. Trimming cost V 6 bases and J 4 bases, with 9 bases left between them. This CDR3 is built from 13 residues. CDR3 protein: CASREDSNEKLFF. CDR3 nucleotide sequence: TGTGCCAGCAGAGAGGACAGTAATGAAAAACTGTTTTTT.

V and J are TRBV7-9 and TRBJ2-7; D is ambiguous. Germline assignment: CDR1 SEHNR and CDR2 FQNEAQ (reference sequence). This CDR3 spans 15 amino acids. Trimming stripped 2 bases from V and 5 bases from J, with 16 bases between. The CDR3 spells CASSLPAVVRDEQYF. CDR3 nucleotides: TGTGCCAGCAGCTTACCTGCAGTAGTCCGGGACGAGCAGTACTTC.

V usage is TRBV7-2 and J usage is TRBJ2-5; 8 nucleotides align to TRBD2. Losses at the gene ends were 3 bases for V and 4 bases for J; bases not matched to a gene: 4. Germline CDR1 reads SGHTA; CDR2 reads FQGNSA. The length of the CDR3 is 14 residues. For the CDR3, the DNA is TGTGCCAGCAGCTTCAGCGGGAGACTAGAGACCCAGTACTTC. Amino acids: CASSFSGRLETQYF.

The rearrangement links TRBV27 to TRBJ2-7; D perhaps matches TRBD1 (7 bases). Germline assignment: CDR1 MNHEY and CDR2 SMNVEV (reference sequence). Trimming stripped 6 bases from V and 7 bases from J, with 19 bases between. CDR3 length equals 14 residues. CDR3: CASRATGSGEEQYF. The CDR3 DNA sequence: TGTGCCAGCAGGGCGACAGGGTCGGGAGAAGAGCAGTACTTC.

This clone was seen only a few times. V is TRBV6-1 and J is TRBJ2-7; D gene ambiguous. V lost 6 bases, J lost 3 bases, and 12 bases lay in between. This CDR3 comprises 13 residues. The V gene's germline CDR1 is MNHNS and CDR2 SASEGT. CDR3 coding DNA: TGTGCCAGCAGCCTATACGCTAGCTACGAGCAGTACTTC. Translation gives CASSLYASYEQYF.

The V call is TRBV25-1, the J call TRBJ1-3; D is unresolved. Germline V CDR1 and CDR2: MGHDK, SYGVNS. V lost 6 bases to trimming and J lost 0 bases, with 15 bases between them. The CDR3 is 16 residues long. CDR3 sequence: CASRDGVFLSGNTIYF. CDR3 nucleotide sequence: TGTGCCAGCAGGGATGGGGTATTCCTCTCTGGAAACACCATATATTTT.

The rearrangement links TRBV6-4 to TRBJ2-3; D possibly corresponds to TRBD1 (7 bases). Per the germline V gene, CDR1 is MRHNA and CDR2 is SNTAGT. Trimming stripped 6 bases from V and 3 bases from J, with 22 bases between. The CDR3 runs to 17 residues. The CDR3 loop reads CASSLLAAGGGTDTQYF. The DNA of the CDR3 is TGTGCCAGCAGCCTACTAGCTGCAGGGGGAGGTACAGATACGCAGTATTTT.

This clone was picked up a small number of times. The V call is TRBV7-6, the J call TRBJ2-3, with D maybe TRBD2 (6 bases). Trimming cost V 5 bases and J 0 bases, with 15 bases left between them. CDR1 and CDR2 (germline): SGHVS, FNYEAQ. The CDR3 covers 16 residues. The CDR3 bases are TGTGCCAGCAGCCCAGGAAGGCGGGATAGCACAGATACGCAGTATTTT. Translating it yields CASSPGRRDSTDTQYF.

The chain joins TRBV5-1 to TRBJ1-6; 9 bases are shared with TRBD1. Germline V CDR1 and CDR2: SGHRS, YFSETQ. The CDR3 length is 18 residues. Germline trimming cut 2 bases from V and 8 bases from J; bases unmatched to any gene: 14. For the CDR3, the DNA is TGCGCCAGCAGCTTAAATGCGCAAGGGACAGGGACGTATTCACCCCTCCACTTT. As protein: CASSLNAQGTGTYSPLHF. Combining the CDR3 with reference TRBV5-1 and TRBJ1-6 gives the whole variable domain KAGVTQTPRYLIKTRGQQVTLSCSPISGHRSVSWYQQTPGQGLQFLFEYFSETQRNKGNFPGRFSGRQFSNSRSEMNVSTLELGDSALYLCASSLNAQGTGTYSPLHFGNGTRLTVT.

The chain links TRBV19 to TRBJ1-6, with D possibly TRBD1 on 6 matching bases. Germline V gives CDR1 LNHDA, CDR2 SQIVND (reference sequence). The CDR3 extends over 13 amino acids. V dropped 8 bases and J dropped 5 bases, with 10 bases sitting between them. The CDR3, as DNA: TGTGCCAGTTCCCCAGGGGATAATTCACCCCTCCACTTT. Protein sequence: CASSPGDNSPLHF.